A single sample is the source of the 5 T cell receptor beta chains below, sequenced in a study of blood T cells in healthy people across ages. Next came a second PCR, run for about 7 to 12 cycles, which used a sample-barcoded 5' primer along with a J-beta primer mix. TCRdb passed the 5' RACE reads through MiXCR, listing each CDR3 protein once. This sample has about 970,000 distinct CDR3 sequences, with roughly 51% found just once. Sequencing input: blood. The receptors here all came from a woman in her sixties in good health.

The chain is built from TRBV7-2 and TRBJ2-1; 7 bases map to TRBD2. CDR3 size: 16 residues. V lost 3 bases, J lost 3 bases, and 8 bases stayed unmatched. Germline V gene sequence: CDR1 SGHTA, CDR2 FQGNSA. CDR3 bases: TGTGCCAGCAGCTTCTCGGCTAGCGGAGACTACAATGAGCAGTTCTTC. Protein sequence: CASSFSASGDYNEQFF.

The V gene is TRBV2, the J gene TRBJ1-2; D unresolved. V was shortened by 2 bases and J by 7 bases, with 5 bases between the two germline ends. CDR1 and CDR2 from the germline V gene are SNHLY and FYNNEI. This CDR3 spans 11 amino acids. As DNA, the CDR3 is TGTGCCAGCAGTGAAATTGGTGGCTACACCTTC. Amino acids: CASSEIGGYTF. The whole variable domain, filled in from reference TRBV2 and TRBJ1-2, reads EPEVTQTPSHQVTQMGQEVILRCVPISNHLYFYWYRQILGQKVEFLVSFYNNEISEKSEIFDDQFSVERPDGSNFTLKIRSTKLEDSAMYFCASSEIGGYTFGSGTRLTVV.

The chain links TRBV7-9 to TRBJ2-1; no clear D. Germline CDR1 is SEHNR and CDR2 is FQNEAQ (reference sequence). Trimming stripped 5 bases from V and 8 bases from J, with 13 bases between. CDR3 size: 13 residues. In DNA form, the CDR3 reads TGTGCCAGCAGCCTAGGGCTCGGATATGAGCAGTTCTTC. It is translated as CASSLGLGYEQFF.

The V call is TRBV4-1, the J call TRBJ2-7; D may match TRBD1 or TRBD2 (5 bases each). V was clipped by 1 base and J by 0 bases, with 10 bases between them. The germline V gene has CDR1 MGHRA and CDR2 YSYEKL. The CDR3 spans 15 residues. For the CDR3, the DNA is TGCGCCAGCAGCCAAGTGTCAGGGACCTCCTACGAGCAGTACTTC. It is translated as CASSQVSGTSYEQYF.

This clonotype has more than one count but fewer than ten. The CDR3 DNA follows: TGTGCCAGCAGTGAATCGACGGGTTCCTACAATGAGCAGTTCTTC. This gives the protein CASSESTGSYNEQFF. The rearrangement joins TRBV25-1 to TRBJ2-1, with unresolved D. CDR1 MGHDK and CDR2 SYGVNS come from the germline V gene. This CDR3 comprises 15 residues. V was trimmed by 1 base and J by 1 base, leaving 8 bases between them.